This is a list of T cell receptor beta chains from one sample in a study of T-cell memory formation after mild COVID-19. Each CDR3 protein is one row after TCRdb ran MiXCR on the 5' RACE reads. This repertoire shows tens of thousands of distinct CDR3 sequences, approximately 15% found once; its top ten account for 30% to 35%. The sample comprised PBMCs or a T cell subset sorted from them (not recorded which). The receptors here all came from an adult woman who had mild COVID-19 (a few samples of this study predate the infection). Cell type and time point are not known. CDR3s include the opening cysteine and the closing phenylalanine or tryptophan. A D gene is named only where the DNA matches it firmly. Rows give clone size only sometimes, using once, few, many, or a class for an expanded clone.

clone size | J gene | D gene | V gene | CDR3 protein | CDR3 DNA
- | TRBJ2-3 | - | TRBV12-5 | CASGLAYIGATDTQYF | TGTGCTAGTGGTTTGGCTTATATTGGGGCGACAGATACGCAGTATTTT
many | TRBJ1-2 | - | TRBV6-1 | CASSEVASYGYTF | TGTGCCAGCAGTGAAGTCGCCAGCTATGGCTACACCTTC
few | TRBJ2-3 | TRBD2 | TRBV20-1 | CSAEPGLAASTDTQYF | TGCAGTGCTGAACCGGGACTAGCGGCTAGCACAGATACGCAGTATTTT
- | TRBJ2-7 | - | TRBV18 | CASSTPTDTPYEQYF | TGTGCCAGCTCAACGCCGACAGATACCCCCTACGAGCAGTACTTC
many | TRBJ2-1 | TRBD2 | TRBV4-3 | CASSHRALREGEQFF | TGCGCCAGCAGCCATCGGGCCCTTAGGGAGGGTGAGCAGTTCTTC
few | TRBJ2-1 | - | TRBV15 | CATSREASSYNEQFF | TGTGCCACCAGCAGAGAGGCTAGCTCCTACAATGAGCAGTTCTTC
- | TRBJ2-1 | - | TRBV11-2 | CASSLISRDNEQFF | TGTGCCAGCAGCTTGATCTCCCGGGACAATGAGCAGTTCTTC
many | TRBJ2-1 | - | TRBV6-2/TRBV6-3 | CASSSDPSYNEQFF | TGTGCCAGCAGTTCGGATCCCTCCTACAATGAGCAGTTCTTC
- | TRBJ2-1 | TRBD1 | TRBV5-1 | CASSEEGAVYNEQFF | TGCGCCAGCAGCGAAGAGGGGGCCGTCTACAATGAGCAGTTCTTC
few | TRBJ1-5 | - | TRBV4-1 | CASSPTLDGGLPQHF | TGCGCCAGCAGCCCAACCCTGGACGGAGGGCTGCCCCAGCATTTT
few | TRBJ2-1 | TRBD2 | TRBV5-6 | CASSSETSVHEQFF | TGTGCCAGCAGTTCGGAGACTAGCGTCCATGAGCAGTTCTTC
few | TRBJ2-7 | TRBD1 | TRBV11-2 | CASSLSAGTGPGYEQYF | TGTGCCAGCAGCCTATCCGCCGGGACAGGCCCCGGTTACGAGCAGTACTTC
many | TRBJ2-2 | - | TRBV9 | CASSVGSTGELFF | TGTGCCAGCAGCGTAGGGAGCACCGGGGAGCTGTTTTTT
- | TRBJ2-7 | TRBD2 | TRBV5-1 | CASSYGTNYEQYF | TGCGCCAGCAGTTACGGGACTAACTACGAGCAGTACTTC